This TCR beta chain appears in the sequencing data of a study of brain T cells in children with intractable seizures. Findings of the study overall: Only CDR3 sequence similarity suggested viral specificity, without known HCMV serostatus.

With respect to this clone: Its matching antigen is unknown.

The CDR3 is 14 residues long. From germline, CDR1 is KGHSH and CDR2 LQKENI. V gave up 3 bases and J gave up 4 bases, with 12 bases separating them. This table comes from immunoSEQ multiplex PCR, and its TCRdb copy is limited to in-frame clones, with some not included. The sample holds 300,000 to 400,000 clones; 93% are singletons and the top ten take 4.5% to 7%. Time point denoted: blood from clinic visit 5 months post-surgery; TSC patient then seizure free. Sequencing was limited to surgery cases with top T cell transcript signatures in brain tissue. At least one anti-epileptic drug was given before surgery.

The V gene is TRBV18, the J gene TRBJ1-1; no definite D call. The sample in question was peripheral blood, obtained about 5 months after surgery. The TCR was taken from a boy less than two years old with tuberous sclerosis and intractable seizures. The CDR3 is CASSPPSLSTEAFF. As DNA, the CDR3 is TGTGCCAGCTCACCGCCCAGTTTGAGCACTGAAGCTTTCTTT.